The 27 T cell receptor beta chains below were found in one sample sequenced in a study of T cell changes during pregnancy in multiple sclerosis. Sequencing used immunoSEQ multiplex PCR; TCRdb keeps in-frame clones, though not all of them. Counted here are 30,000 to 40,000 clones, around 92% occurring once; the ten biggest clones make up 0.7% to 1%. Sequencing was performed on CD4+ T cells from peripheral blood mononuclear cells, taken in the third trimester of pregnancy. All receptors derive from a female donor with multiple sclerosis, enrolled in a pregnancy study.

The J gene is TRBJ2-7, the V gene TRBV30; maybe TRBD2 (6 bases). Trimming took off 3 bases at V and 13 bases at J, with 19 bases between the two ends. Germline-derived CDR1 and CDR2 are GTSNPN and SVGIG (reference sequence). The length of the CDR3 is 12 residues. CDR3 sequence (DNA): TGTGCCTGGAGGGCCCTGAGCGGGCGCCGATACTTC. It is translated as CAWRALSGRRYF.

The chain carries TRBV7-9 and TRBJ1-1; D is unclear. Germline assignment: CDR1 SEHNR and CDR2 FQNEAQ (reference sequence). V was shortened by 5 bases and J by 0 bases, with 4 bases between the two germline ends. The CDR3 spans 12 residues. In DNA form, the CDR3 reads TGTGCCAGCAGCCTAATGAACACTGAAGCTTTCTTT. Protein: CASSLMNTEAFF.

The gene calls are TRBV14 and TRBJ1-1; D not resolved. The ends were cut back, 6 bases at V and 4 bases at J, with 18 bases in the middle. Germline V gene sequence: CDR1 SGHDN, CDR2 FVKESK. The CDR3 loop spans 15 amino acids. CDR3 nucleotides: TGTGCCAGCAGACGCTCCCGACATTTCGGCACTGAAGCTTTCTTT. It yields the protein CASRRSRHFGTEAFF.

The chain links TRBV5-1 to TRBJ2-7, with 10 bases matching TRBD2. CDR1 and CDR2 (germline): SGHRS, YFSETQ. The CDR3 totals 16 residues. Trimming at V came to 0 bases and at J to 5 bases, leaving 8 bases not matched to a gene. CDR3 region: CASSLGASGSSDEQYF. The CDR3 DNA reads as TGCGCCAGCAGCTTGGGAGCTAGCGGGAGTAGTGACGAGCAGTACTTC.

The rearrangement uses TRBV5-4 and TRBJ1-1, with 7 nucleotides matching TRBD1. CDR3 length: 15 residues. V gave up 4 bases and J gave up 4 bases; unmatched junction bases: 10. Germline CDR1 and CDR2: SGHNT and YYREEE (reference sequence). As DNA, the CDR3 is TGTGCCAGCAGCAATAACCCGGACAGGACCACTGAAGCTTTCTTT. As protein: CASSNNPDRTTEAFF.

The V gene is TRBV2, the J gene TRBJ1-1; the match to TRBD1 covers 12 bases. Germline V gene sequence: CDR1 SNHLY, CDR2 FYNNEI. The CDR3 is 15 amino acids. Unmatched junction bases numbered 7, after V lost 6 bases and J lost 5 bases. CDR3 in DNA: TGTGCCAGCAGGACGGGACAGGGGGCGCGGACTGAAGCTTTCTTT. Residues: CASRTGQGARTEAFF.

The V gene is TRBV5-1, the J gene TRBJ2-1; 7 positions match TRBD2. With V trimmed by 2 bases and J by 1 base, 0 bases remained unmatched. Germline-derived CDR1 and CDR2 are SGHRS and YFSETQ. There are 14 residues in the CDR3. CDR3: CASSLAGSYNEQFF. The CDR3, as DNA: TGCGCCAGCAGCTTAGCGGGATCCTACAATGAGCAGTTCTTC.

The rearrangement joins TRBV14 to TRBJ2-6; D is uncertain. Germline CDR1 and CDR2: SGHDN and FVKESK. V was shortened by 6 bases and J by 0 bases, with 9 bases between the two germline ends. This CDR3 has 15 residues. CDR3 sequence (DNA): TGTGCCAGCAGTCATATAGTCTCTGGGGCCAACGTCCTGACTTTC. Its translation is CASSHIVSGANVLTF.

The table lists this clone with a count of one. This chain joins TRBV28 and TRBJ2-7; no clear D gene. Deletions cut 3 bases from V and 0 bases from J, with 3 bases between. The CDR3 length is 12 residues. Germline loops: CDR1 MDHEN, CDR2 SYDVKM. CDR3 DNA sequence: TGTGCCAGCAGTTTCAACTCCTACGAGCAGTACTTC. Translated, it gives CASSFNSYEQYF.

This chain links TRBV5-1 with TRBJ2-5; 10 bases are a match to TRBD1. The CDR3 totals 14 residues. V gave up 4 bases and J gave up 5 bases; unmatched junction bases: 5. CDR1 is SGHRS and CDR2 is YFSETQ in the germline V gene. CDR3 coding DNA: TGCGCCAGCAGCACGGGACAGGGGATTGAGACCCAGTACTTC. Its protein is CASSTGQGIETQYF. The full variable domain, with the rest looked up from reference TRBV5-1 and TRBJ2-5, is KAGVTQTPRYLIKTRGQQVTLSCSPISGHRSVSWYQQTPGQGLQFLFEYFSETQRNKGNFPGRFSGRQFSNSRSEMNVSTLELGDSALYLCASSTGQGIETQYFGPGTRLLVL.

The chain couples TRBV21-1 to TRBJ2-7; no check of the table's D call, TRBD2, against the DNA was made. TRBV21-1 is deemed a pseudogene. This CDR3 spans 16 amino acids. As DNA, the CDR3 is TGTGCCCCCGCTGGACTAGCGGGAGGGCTCTGGCACGAGCAGTACTTC. Its protein is CAPAGLAGGLWHEQYF.

The genes are TRBV6-1 and TRBJ2-7, with 8 bases identical to TRBD1. Trimming cost V 6 bases and J 2 bases; bases outside gene matches: 9. Germline lookup yields CDR1 MNHNS and CDR2 SASEGT. The CDR3 length is 15 residues. The CDR3 here is CASSVPGQGTYEQYF. CDR3 DNA: TGTGCCAGCAGCGTACCAGGACAGGGAACCTACGAGCAGTACTTC.

V gene TRBV7-3 combines with J gene TRBJ2-2; TRBD2 aligns across 8 bases. Germline V lookup: CDR1 SGHTA, CDR2 FQGTGA. Germline trimming cut 5 bases from V and 3 bases from J; bases unmatched to any gene: 14. The CDR3 sequence is 18 residues long. The CDR3 reads CASSARGAGALHTGELFF. In nucleotides, the CDR3 is TGTGCCAGCAGCGCCCGGGGAGCGGGAGCCCTACACACCGGGGAGCTGTTTTTT. Together with reference TRBV7-3 and TRBJ2-2, the CDR3 gives the full variable domain: GAGVSQTPSNKVTEKGKYVELRCDPISGHTALYWYRQSLGQGPEFLIYFQGTGAADDSGLPNDRFFAVRPEGSVSTLKIQRTERGDSAVYLCASSARGAGALHTGELFFGEGSRLTVL.

This chain uses TRBV28 with TRBJ1-1; D may be TRBD1 (5 bases). V lost 8 bases to trimming and J lost 3 bases, with 10 bases between them. CDR1 and CDR2 (germline): MDHEN, SYDVKM. The CDR3 runs 12 residues. The CDR3, as DNA: TGTGCCAGCTGGACGGGGGACACTGAAGCTTTCTTT. Translating it yields CASWTGDTEAFF.

The V gene is TRBV5-5, the J gene TRBJ1-4; TRBD1 might be the D (5 bases). CDR1 and CDR2 (germline): SGHKS, YYEKEE (reference sequence). Trimming took off 3 bases at V and 8 bases at J, with 17 bases between the two ends. The CDR3 extends over 15 amino acids. CDR3 loop: CASSSGTPAGEKLFF. The CDR3 bases are TGTGCCAGCAGCTCCGGGACCCCCGCGGGGGAAAAACTGTTTTTT.

This chain joins TRBV2 and TRBJ2-1; TRBD2 aligns across 11 bases. This CDR3 spans 14 amino acids. V gave up 9 bases and J gave up 8 bases; unmatched junction bases: 9. CDR1 and CDR2 (germline): SNHLY, FYNNEI. DNA for the CDR3: TGTGCCAGTACTAGCGGGAGTAGGGTCGATGAGCAGTTCTTC. Encoded protein: CASTSGSRVDEQFF.

The rearrangement links TRBV4-2 to TRBJ2-7; 10 bases are a match to TRBD1. The CDR3 loop spans 16 amino acids. CDR1 and CDR2 from the germline V gene are LGHNA and YNFKEQ. Trimming took 2 bases from V and 5 from J; bases not matched to a gene: 9. CDR3 bases: TGTGCCAGCAGCCAACGGCCGGGACAGGGGAGGAACGAGCAGTACTTC. This gives the protein CASSQRPGQGRNEQYF.

The chain couples TRBV7-9 to TRBJ2-7; weak D call: TRBD1 (6 bases). Deletions cut 2 bases from V and 1 base from J, with 12 bases between. Germline V gene data show CDR1 as SEHNR and CDR2 as FQNEAQ (reference sequence). This CDR3 has 15 amino acids. CDR3 sequence reads: CASSLTGTSSYEQYF. In nucleotides, the CDR3 is TGTGCCAGCAGCTTAACCGGGACATCATCCTACGAGCAGTACTTC. The variable domain in full, completed from reference TRBV7-9 and TRBJ2-7, reads DTGVSQNPRHKITKRGQNVTFRCDPISEHNRLYWYRQTLGQGPEFLTYFQNEAQLEKSRLLSDRFSAERPKGSFSTLEIQRTEQGDSAMYLCASSLTGTSSYEQYFGPGTRLTVT.

This chain connects TRBV30 to TRBJ1-3; possibly TRBD1 for D (6 bases). The germline CDR1 and CDR2 sequences are GTSNPN and SVGIG (reference sequence). The CDR3 consists of 12 residues. With 2 bases removed from V and 4 bases from J, the gap between germline ends came to 6 bases. CDR3 sequence: CAWSTGGNTIYF. In nucleotides, the CDR3 is TGTGCCTGGAGTACAGGGGGAAACACCATATATTTT.

CDR3 bases: TGTGCCAGCAGCTTAGCCGAGGGCCCCTACGAGCAGTACTTC. It encodes CASSLAEGPYEQYF. The chain employs TRBV7-6 and TRBJ2-7, with D perhaps matching TRBD2 (5 bases). CDR1 and CDR2 from the germline V gene are SGHVS and FNYEAQ. This CDR3 comprises 14 residues. The V end lost 0 bases, the J end lost 2 bases, and 8 bases lay between the germline ends.

The chain couples TRBV29-1 to TRBJ1-1; 9 bases line up with TRBD1. This CDR3 is built from 15 residues. With 5 bases clipped from V and 5 bases from J, the junction kept 12 bases outside the gene matches. The germline V gene encodes CDR1 SQVTM and CDR2 ANQGSEA. The CDR3 here is CSVCTYGQGKTEAFF. CDR3 sequence (DNA): TGCAGCGTTTGTACTTACGGACAGGGGAAGACTGAAGCTTTCTTT.

The chain uses TRBV5-4 and TRBJ2-1, with 12 nucleotides matching TRBD2. This CDR3 contains 15 residues. Germline assignment: CDR1 SGHNT and CDR2 YYREEE (reference sequence). Trimming took 2 bases from V and 7 from J; bases not matched to a gene: 4. CDR3 DNA sequence: TGTGCCAGCAGCTTCGGACTAGCGGGATTAAATGAGCAGTTCTTC. It translates to CASSFGLAGLNEQFF.

CDR3 nucleotide sequence: TGTGCCAGCAGCTTGGGGAGGGGAGGACAGCCCCAGCATTTT. It translates to CASSLGRGGQPQHF. The chain recombines TRBV5-6 with TRBJ1-5; TRBD1 is a possible D gene (5 bases). CDR3 length: 14 amino acids. CDR1 and CDR2 from the germline V gene are SGHDT and YYEEEE. V was trimmed by 0 bases and J by 7 bases, leaving 11 bases between them.

This chain's CDR3 is CASSGSGRGRIYGYTF. The CDR3 region has the DNA TGTGCCAGCAGCGGCTCGGGCAGGGGGCGAATCTATGGCTACACCTTC. The gene calls are TRBV5-8 and TRBJ1-2; 8 bases are shared with TRBD1. V shed 4 bases and J 4 bases; nucleotides not matched to a gene: 12. The CDR3 covers 16 residues. CDR1 SGHTS and CDR2 YDEGEE come from the germline V gene.

The chain links TRBV9 to TRBJ2-2; D might be TRBD1 (6 bases). V lost 0 bases and J lost 2, with 11 bases in between. This CDR3 contains 16 residues. The germline V gene encodes CDR1 SGDLS and CDR2 YYNGEE. The CDR3 region has the DNA TGTGCCAGCAGCGTAGAGACAGGCTCAAACACCGGGGAGCTGTTTTTT. Its protein is CASSVETGSNTGELFF.

The rearrangement uses TRBV6-6 and TRBJ2-7, with 12 positions matching TRBD2. CDR3 length: 15 amino acids. CDR1 MNHNY and CDR2 SVGAGI come from the germline V gene (reference sequence). V was clipped by 6 bases and J by 4 bases; unmatched bases: 7. CDR3 coding DNA: TGTGCCAGCAGCTCCGGACTAGCGGGATTATACGAGCAGTACTTC. Protein sequence: CASSSGLAGLYEQYF.

CDR3 sequence reads: CASSLGTGGFTDTQYF. CDR3 nucleotides: TGTGCCAGCAGCTTAGGGACAGGGGGATTCACAGATACGCAGTATTTT. The J gene is TRBJ2-3, the V gene TRBV7-9; TRBD1 agrees at 10 bases. From germline, CDR1 is SEHNR and CDR2 FQNEAQ (reference sequence). The CDR3 runs to 16 residues. Losses at the gene ends were 1 base for V and 2 bases for J; bases not matched to a gene: 3.